This T cell receptor beta chain was found in a study of T cell repertoires in cytomegalovirus infection (dated by TCRdb to the late 2010s). Turning to the overall study: Donor HLA type was relevant to the analysis, because carriage of CMV infection together with the matching HLA type was indicated by public TCR beta signatures.

What the authors observed across the whole study: Cumulative frequency of public TCR beta family members discriminated carriers of CMV infection plus the relevant HLA type in this cohort and an independent roughly 340-donor cohort. The ex vivo response was dominated by HLA-C-restricted CMV-specific TCR beta clonotypes, which also provided the single most frequent clonotype in two of eight donors.

The sample holds many counts of this clonotype. Its antigen is currently not known. No base quality information exists; no much larger clone differs at one position. The CDR3 holds 14 amino acids from the cysteine to the phenylalanine. Only CDR3 DNA is held: 42 bases, read in frame from base 1. CDR1 SGHVS and CDR2 FQNEAQ are derived from the germline V gene. Germline trimming amounts to 6 bases on V and 7 bases on J, with 5 as the count of junction bases outside the gene matches. The sequencer was an Illumina HiSeq 1500. TCRdb handled the public reads itself, with Q25 trimming in fastp and clone calling in MiXCR, and kept productive beta chains. Under each unique CDR3 protein, matching rows form one entry showing the most common genes and DNA. The sample data list approximately 76,000 distinct CDR3 sequences, and more than 3.5% of these were observed just once. The top ten clones comprise approximately 5% of the sample.

The clonotype originates from a human donor in good health (CMV status not recorded). Some clones in this sample may be carry-over from other donors' samples. The sequence links TRBV7-8 to TRBJ1-6; a stretch of 8 junction bases matches TRBD1. Specimen: PBMCs. CDR3 loop: CASRQQGGNSPLHF. The nucleotide sequence reads TGTGCCAGCAGACAACAGGGGGGCAATTCACCCCTCCACTTT.